Here is one T cell receptor (beta chain) with its context. The antigen remains unidentified. The data stem from a study of post-analysis software for immune sequencing data. Study outcomes and limitations: Elevated frequency relative to controls characterized several TRBV segments in patients, TRBV5-6, TRBV5-1 and TRBV20-1 among them.

The germline V gene has CDR1 LNHNV and CDR2 YYDKDF (reference sequence). V lost 1 base to trimming and J lost 0 bases, with 8 bases between them. This CDR3 spans 15 amino acids. Unique molecular identifiers were carried by the TCR beta cDNA libraries. TCRdb reprocessed the PCR reads via MiXCR and lists one record per CDR3 protein. The table lists roughly 200,000 distinct CDR3 sequences, roughly 30% of them singletons. Sample: blood. This receptor was identified in a girl aged 2-17 years with multiple sclerosis. The chain carries TRBV15 and TRBJ2-3, with D unresolved. CDR3 in DNA: TGTGCCACCAGCAGAGGGGCCCCTAGCACAGATACGCAGTATTTT. It specifies CATSRGAPSTDTQYF.